Below, 11 T cell receptor beta chains from the same sample are listed, as sequenced in a study of technical replicates of blood from a handful of donors. Profiled with immunoSEQ multiplex PCR; TCRdb holds only in-frame clones, not every one. This table holds more than 80,000 clones, roughly 95% found once. The sequencing input was T cells isolated from PBMCs. The receptors were gathered from a human donor in good health.

This chain connects TRBV28 to TRBJ1-2, with a weak D call TRBD1 (5 bases). The CDR3 covers 13 residues. From germline, CDR1 is MDHEN and CDR2 SYDVKM. Trimming stripped 3 bases from V and 3 bases from J, with 8 bases between. The CDR3 bases are TGTGCCAGCAGTTTGTGGGGGGACTATGGCTACACCTTC. This sequence encodes CASSLWGDYGYTF.

The chain couples TRBV15 to TRBJ2-3; the match to TRBD2 covers 15 bases. Germline-derived CDR1 and CDR2 are LNHNV and YYDKDF (reference sequence). Trimming removed 8 bases from V and 3 bases from J; junction bases left unmatched: 6. CDR3 length equals 16 residues. The CDR3 protein is CATSEGTSGRTDTQYF. The CDR3 coding sequence is TGTGCCACCTCGGAAGGGACTAGCGGGAGGACAGATACGCAGTATTTT. The full variable domain, rest sourced from reference TRBV15 and TRBJ2-3, is DAMVIQNPRYQVTQFGKPVTLSCSQTLNHNVMYWYQQKSSQAPKLLFHYYDKDFNNEADTPDNFQSRRPNTSFCFLDIRSPGLGDTAMYLCATSEGTSGRTDTQYFGPGTRLTVL.

The chain uses TRBV11-2 and TRBJ2-7, with TRBD1 identical over 7 bases. V shed 0 bases and J 4 bases; nucleotides not matched to a gene: 6. The CDR3 runs to 15 residues. Germline CDR1 is SGHAT and CDR2 is FQNNGV. The chain's CDR3 is CASSLEGGYLYEQYF. In DNA form, the CDR3 reads TGTGCCAGCAGCTTAGAAGGGGGCTATTTATACGAGCAGTACTTC.

The chain joins TRBV5-1 to TRBJ1-3, with TRBD1 matching over 9 bases. Per germline, CDR1 SGHRS and CDR2 YFSETQ. V was pared by 5 bases and J by 8 bases, with 8 bases of the junction left unmatched. The CDR3 sequence is 14 residues long. The CDR3 reads CASSFTGGTDTIYF. For the CDR3, the DNA is TGCGCCAGCAGTTTTACAGGGGGCACGGACACCATATATTTT.

The V call is TRBV9, the J call TRBJ1-1; maybe TRBD1 (6 bases). Germline V gene sequence: CDR1 SGDLS, CDR2 YYNGEE. The CDR3 runs 15 residues. Deletions cut 5 bases from V and 7 bases from J, with 21 bases between. Written as DNA, the CDR3 is TGTGCCAGCAGTACCTACATCCTCACAGGGCTTGAAGCTTTCTTT. It codes for CASSTYILTGLEAFF.

Here the CDR3 reads CASSPPLADKLFF. CDR3 nucleotide sequence: TGTGCCAGCTCCCCCCCTCTTGCCGACAAGCTGTTTTTT. This chain links TRBV7-9 with TRBJ2-2, with D uncertain. The V end lost 8 bases, the J end lost 12 bases, and 19 bases lay between the germline ends. The CDR3 loop spans 13 amino acids. Germline assignment: CDR1 SEHNR and CDR2 FQNEAQ (reference sequence). The full variable domain, its missing parts supplied by reference TRBV7-9 and TRBJ2-2, is DTGVSQNPRHKITKRGQNVTFRCDPISEHNRLYWYRQTLGQGPEFLTYFQNEAQLEKSRLLSDRFSAERPKGSFSTLEIQRTEQGDSAMYLCASSPPLADKLFFGEGSRLTVL.

The CDR3: CASSYSGGRNQPQHF. In DNA form, the CDR3 reads TGTGCCAGCAGTTACTCGGGAGGGAGGAATCAGCCCCAGCATTTT. J is TRBJ1-5 and V is TRBV6-5; D is uncertain. The CDR3 is 15 amino acids. The V gene lost 0 bases and the J gene lost 4 bases, with 10 bases spanning the gap. Germline CDR1 is MNHEY and CDR2 is SVGAGI.

The chain employs TRBV4-2 and TRBJ1-1; 8 bases fit TRBD1. Germline CDR1 reads LGHNA; CDR2 reads YNFKEQ. V dropped 1 base and J dropped 0; count of bases not matched to a gene: 1. This CDR3 is built from 15 residues. The CDR3 DNA reads as TGTGCCAGCAGCCAAGTGACAGGGGTGAACACTGAAGCTTTCTTT. Its translation is CASSQVTGVNTEAFF.

The chain recombines TRBV9 with TRBJ2-1; D remains ambiguous. With 4 bases removed from V and 8 bases from J, the gap between germline ends came to 4 bases. This CDR3 is built from 10 residues. Germline V lookup: CDR1 SGDLS, CDR2 YYNGEE. CDR3 loop: CASSSDEQFF. CDR3 bases: TGTGCCAGCAGCTCCGATGAGCAGTTCTTC.

This clone was detected once. The J gene is TRBJ2-1, the V gene TRBV28; 11 nucleotides match TRBD2. Germline CDR1 and CDR2: MDHEN and SYDVKM. There are 15 residues in the CDR3. The trim removed 5 bases at V and 2 bases at J, leaving 2 bases unmatched. The CDR3 DNA sequence: TGTGCCAGCAGTCTAGCGGGAGGAACCTACAATGAGCAGTTCTTC. It is translated as CASSLAGGTYNEQFF.

The CDR3: CASSSRTGWDQETQYF. CDR3 in DNA: TGTGCCAGCAGCTCCCGGACAGGTTGGGACCAAGAGACCCAGTACTTC. This rearrangement joins TRBV7-8 to TRBJ2-5; 7 bases match TRBD1. Trimming took 4 bases from V and 0 from J; bases not matched to a gene: 8. Germline lookup yields CDR1 SGHVS and CDR2 FQNEAQ. CDR3 length: 16 amino acids.